This T cell receptor (beta chain) originates from a study of T cell repertoires in cytomegalovirus infection. Study information: Public signatures in TCR beta pointed to CMV infection and matching HLA type.

Regarding the study as a whole: Summed frequency of public TCR beta families distinguished CMV carriers with the relevant HLA.

TCRdb processed the reads anew with MiXCR; each CDR3 protein has one entry. The table shows about 490,000 distinct CDR3 sequences, with approximately 15% occurring only once. The V and J ends lost 5 bases and 4 bases, in that order; junction bases with no gene match: 11. Germline CDR1 LNHDA, CDR2 SQIVND (reference sequence). The CDR3 contains 15 residues. This clonotype was observed many times. Its antigen is not known. This TCR was recovered from a human donor in good health (CMV status not recorded). Some clones in this sample may be carry-over from other donors' samples. The V gene is TRBV19, the J gene TRBJ2-7, with TRBD1 matching 7 bases. The sample taken for sequencing was CD8+ T cells from PBMCs. CDR3 amino acids: CASSSSRDSDYEQYF. CDR3 coding DNA: TGTGCCAGTAGTTCCTCGAGGGACAGCGATTACGAGCAGTACTTC.